The sequence of this T cell receptor beta chain was determined in a study of blood T cell repertoires in COVID-19 (dated by TCRdb to the early 2020s). Regarding the complete study: Collaborator samples came from the United States, Italy and Spain and covered acute and convalescent phases of COVID-19. The dataset comprised deeply sampled blood TCRbeta repertoires from subjects exposed to, actively infected with, or recovered from COVID-19. Samples came from the ongoing ImmuneRACE study (first 160 participants) plus 1,254 subjects from 6 global collaborators. The repertoires were released in a freely available public database intended as a resource for research on the immune response to SARS-CoV-2. Where available, HLA class I and class II types were obtained from metadata supplied by the sample provider rather than from assay-based typing. The sample metadata nearly always contained a de-identified subject ID, COVID-19 status, age in years and sex. The material from the prospective study consisted of cDNA or gDNA derived from T cells, B-cell-depleted T cells, or PBMCs.

TCRbeta CDR3 regions were amplified from genomic DNA by means of the immunoSEQ Assay, a bias-controlled multiplex PCR. The paper's processing steps were these. Nucleated cell counts per sample were estimated from amplification of reference gene primers within the assay. To quantify the absolute abundance of each unique TCRbeta CDR3 rearrangement, sequence reads were collapsed and filtered. Productive Simpson clonality was computed per sample as the square root of Simpson's diversity index over productive rearrangements. Drawn from immuneACCESS, this table holds only the in-frame rearrangements with V and J called that TCRdb kept. Clones are partly lost; checked studies trace under half to an unresolved V gene and leave the rest unexplained. V and J calls plus clone size are reproduced from that table; the DNA served to infer D and trimming. The sample data list fewer than 400,000 clones, and approximately 88% of these were observed just once. The biggest ten clones account for about 5% of the sample.

The full study reports these points: The quantity of clinical and demographic metadata differed by source and by participant and was supplied without curation.

This clone turned up a few times. No cognate antigen has been identified for it. There are no base qualities to consult, and no much larger clone falls within one base. The CDR3 goes from the cysteine to the phenylalanine over 16 residues. The kept DNA is CDR3 alone, 48 bases in frame from the first base. CDR1 and CDR2 (MNHEY, SVGEGT) derive from the germline V gene. The junction shows trimming of 6 bases on V and 2 bases on J, and the gene matches do not reach 7 bases of it. Participants in the prospective study were aged roughly 18 to 95 years, lived in 20 to 25 United States geographic areas, and enrolled through a virtual design. Cohort assignment in the prospective study relied on participant-reported clinical history from a screening survey and a study questionnaire. Recovered participants in ImmuneRACE Cohort 3 were defined by two consecutive negative NP/OP PCR tests, clearance by a healthcare professional, or resolution of symptoms. Each participant in the prospective study had whole blood, serum and a nasopharyngeal or oropharyngeal swab collected by mobile phlebotomists. Prospective study participants could optionally give additional blood draws and questionnaires over an approximately two-month period. Prospective study blood samples were shipped either frozen or at room temperature before DNA extraction.

The specimen sequenced was PBMCs or T cells enriched from blood (not recorded which). The chain joins TRBV6-2 or TRBV6-3 to TRBJ2-7; TRBD2 lines up with 13 middle nucleotides. This clonotype was obtained from a man in his sixties who had recovered from COVID-19. The encoded CDR3 is CASSGLAGVFPYEQYF. In nucleotide form, the sequence is TGTGCCAGCAGCGGACTAGCGGGAGTGTTCCCCTACGAGCAGTACTTC.